This T cell receptor beta chain emerged from a study of Japanese encephalitis immunity and Zika vaccine responses (dated by TCRdb to 2020 to 2023). At the level of the whole study: The included participants were given three 5.0 ug doses of alum-adjuvanted ZPIV at weeks 0, 4 and 28. Stimulations used ZIKV structural-protein peptide pools split into flavivirus-conserved and non-conserved sets, or JEV or YFV peptides matching the pre-vaccination. In addition, the TCR repertoires of a few flavivirus-naive individuals were analyzed at weeks 2, 6 and 52 after ZPIV vaccination began. Two to three months ahead of the first ZPIV dose, roughly 11 participants were given JEV vaccine (IXIARO) as a two-dose regimen with the doses 28 days apart. For TCR sequencing, about 6 representative participants were selected from each pre-vaccination group, and samples were taken at week 0 (after pre-vaccination, before ZPIV) and at week 52. The study asked whether earlier vaccination against Japanese encephalitis virus (JEV) or yellow fever virus (YFV) shaped CD4 T cell responses to the Zika vaccine. Roughly 12 participants received one dose of YFV vaccine (YF-VAX) before ZPIV, and several participants were flavivirus-naive. ZIKV peptides were 15-mers overlapping by 11 residues, selected for NetMHCpan/NetMHCII-predicted epitopes with affinity below 50 nM. Study-wide conclusions, independent of this receptor: Samples were clustered by participant, with no similarity observed between individuals, suggesting that no public TCRs were detected. In JEV-pre-vaccinated donors, the repertoire richness of CD4 T cells responding to conserved ZIKV epitopes dropped significantly after ZPIV. Peptide-pool deconvolution was not performed because of sample size limitations, and consequently the individual peptides driving cross-reactive responses were not identified. Only a few individuals showed CD8 T cell responses to ZIKV peptide pools, and those responses were very low in magnitude. Rather than the whole vaccinated cohort, the analysis covered just a subset of trial participants, namely those who received three doses and had adequate samples. Compared with YFV-pre-vaccinated donors, JEV-pre-vaccinated donors had higher repertoire similarity across time-points and stimulations, indicating that more clonotypes were common to ZIKV and JEV stimulation.

Library preparation employed 5' RACE. Before sequencing, the TCRbeta libraries were pooled in amounts proportional to the number of cells sorted for each library. Total RNA was extracted from sorted cells with RNAzol RT, and cDNA was synthesized with an oligo(dT) primer and a template-switching oligo. The TCRbeta V-CDR3-J region was amplified by PCR with Kapa HiFi between a SMARTer oligo primer and a TCRbeta constant-region primer. A second PCR attached Illumina adaptors and sample-specific index barcodes, followed by HighPrep bead cleanup and Bioanalyzer confirmation of a band of roughly 650 bp. Sequencing of the libraries was done on an Illumina MiSeq using 2x151 bp paired-end reads. The published analysis was carried out like this. Reads were demultiplexed with an in-house Java program, and TCRbeta annotations were assigned and clonotypes were counted with MiXCR. To assess repertoire overlap, Morisita-Horn indices from the R package vegan were used, along with UPGMA clustering and Circos plots of recurring clonotypes. Shannon diversity and richness were normalized to the highest possible value given the input cell numbers, yielding values from 0 to 1. CDR3beta sequences were aligned using MUSCLE, distances were calculated using SeqinR, and multidimensional scaling was plotted in R. The public reads were reprocessed in TCRdb via fastp at Q25 and MiXCR, keeping in-frame beta chains. Rows are combined by CDR3 protein, so each entry shows the most common genes and DNA. TCRdb, rather than the study authors, made the V and J calls. Recorded for this sample are 110 to 150 distinct CDR3 sequences; 3.5% of them occurred a single time. The ten largest clones represent roughly half of the sample.

Sequences SGHTA (CDR1) and FQGNSA (CDR2) are obtained from the germline V gene. The CDR3, from cysteine to phenylalanine, totals 11 residues. This entry keeps only the CDR3 DNA: 33 bases, framed from base 1. V and J lose 3 bases and 5 bases, and a span of 4 bases separates them. This clonotype registers as large (0.1 to 1%) within its sample. Base qualities are not provided; no much larger clone lies one nucleotide away. After labeling with CellTrace CFSE, PBMCs were cultured for about 6 days in RPMI containing roughly 8% human serum along with peptide pools, each at around 0.92 ug/mL. The enrolled adults were healthy and tested seronegative for ZIKV, JEV, YFV, DENV and WNV on microneutralization screening. The samples were taken from a phase 1, double-blinded, randomized, placebo-controlled trial testing an alum-adjuvanted Zika purified-inactivated virus (ZPIV) vaccine. Peripheral blood mononuclear cells were isolated using a standard procedure and then kept frozen in liquid nitrogen until they were used.

This specimen was antigen-activated CD8+ T cells from blood, cultured, taken during a Zika inactivated vaccine study. The sequence joins TRBV7-2 to TRBJ1-1; no D gene call is confident. The TCR originated in an adult man who received an inactivated Zika virus vaccine. The nucleotide sequence reads TGTGCCAGCAGCTTGGGGACTGAAGCTTTCTTT. This gives the protein CASSLGTEAFF.